This T cell receptor beta chain was captured by sequencing in a study of T cells in Graves' hyperthyroidism and ophthalmopathy. Amplification yielded TCR beta CDR3 regions, with RNA transcripts as the source. In the first-round RT-PCR of the TCR CDR3, the HTBI primer set was used. TCRdb recomputed calls from the multiplex PCR reads with MiXCR, one row per CDR3 protein. This sample has 550,000 to 850,000 distinct CDR3 sequences, with over 15% found just once. The sample holds a few counts of this clonotype. Clinical symptoms, serum thyroxine, TRAb, thyroid ultrasound and orbital computed tomography informed diagnoses. The sequence was obtained from a woman aged 50 to 65 with Graves' hyperthyroidism that later progressed to Graves' ophthalmopathy. The sample taken for sequencing was blood.

The CDR3 loop reads CASSVGTGGFSQPQHF. CDR3 bases: TGTGCCAGCAGCGTCGGGACAGGGGGCTTTTCTCAGCCCCAGCATTTT. This sequence joins TRBV2 and TRBJ1-5, with TRBD1 identical over 12 bases. The CDR3 contains 16 residues. Germline CDR1 reads SNHLY; CDR2 reads FYNNEI. The ends lost 6 bases at V and 6 bases at J; junction bases unmatched: 9.